This is a list of T cell receptor beta chains from one sample in a study of blood T cell repertoires in COVID-19. Some clones are missing from TCRdb's copy, which holds only in-frame ones; the method was immunoSEQ multiplex PCR. The table records over 120,000 clones, over 60% of them present only once. The specimen was peripheral blood. All receptors derive from a woman of 80 years or more with active or convalescent COVID-19. Each CDR3 is given with its conserved first and last residue. The D gene is left open where the match is weak. Some rows have no size entry. The others give once, few or many, or a class for an expanded clone.

D gene	clone size	CDR3 length	V gene	J gene	CDR3 protein	CDR3 DNA
TRBD2	.	15	TRBV7-2	TRBJ2-7	CASSLRAGGRHEQYF	TGTGCCAGCAGCCTCCGGGCGGGGGGCCGCCACGAGCAGTACTTC
.	.	15	TRBV7-9	TRBJ1-4	CASSFFSTVNEKLFF	TGTGCCAGCAGCTTTTTTTCGACAGTTAATGAAAAACTGTTTTTT
.	few	14	TRBV29-1	TRBJ1-1	CSVEDRGSSAEAFF	TGCAGCGTTGAAGATCGGGGGTCTTCGGCTGAAGCTTTCTTT
.	.	14	TRBV19	TRBJ2-3	CASSTTGYTDTQYF	TGTGCCAGTAGTACCACAGGTTACACAGATACGCAGTATTTT
.	.	14	TRBV28	TRBJ1-1	CASNPDRLNTEAFF	TGTGCCAGCAACCCTGACAGGTTAAACACTGAAGCTTTCTTT
.	.	14	TRBV6-2/TRBV6-3	TRBJ1-5	CASSYSLDNQPQHF	TGTGCCAGCAGTTACTCTCTAGACAATCAGCCCCAGCATTTT
TRBD1	.	15	TRBV18	TRBJ2-5	CASSPPGGRQETQYF	TGTGCCAGCTCACCACCAGGGGGCAGGCAAGAGACCCAGTACTTC
TRBD1	.	15	TRBV27	TRBJ1-1	CASSHGTVMNTEAFF	TGTGCCAGCAGTCACGGGACAGTCATGAACACTGAAGCTTTCTTT
TRBD2	.	17	TRBV9	TRBJ2-5	CASSVGSSGGARVTQYF	TGTGCCAGCAGCGTAGGCTCTAGCGGGGGGGCCAGGGTGACCCAGTACTTC
.	.	14	TRBV4-1	TRBJ1-3	CASSIEGSGNTIYF	TGCGCCAGCAGTATAGAGGGCTCTGGAAACACCATATATTTT
.	.	16	TRBV5-1	TRBJ2-2	CASSLERQGYAGELFF	TGCGCCAGCAGCTTGGAACGGCAGGGTTATGCCGGGGAGCTGTTTTTT
.	.	14	TRBV5-1	TRBJ2-5	CASSFTGRQETQYF	TGCGCCAGCAGCTTTACAGGCCGCCAAGAGACCCAGTACTTC
TRBD1	.	14	TRBV6-5	TRBJ1-2	CASRRPTGNYGYTF	TGTGCCAGCAGACGCCCGACAGGGAACTATGGCTACACCTTC
TRBD1	.	14	TRBV14	TRBJ2-7	CASSPWDRRGEQYF	TGTGCCAGCAGCCCCTGGGACAGGCGTGGGGAGCAGTACTTC
TRBD1	.	14	TRBV27	TRBJ1-5	CASRGTGHQGPQHF	TGTGCCAGCAGGGGGACAGGCCATCAGGGACCCCAGCATTTT
.	.	14	TRBV7-7	TRBJ2-6	CASSPAFGANVLTF	TGTGCTAGCAGCCCCGCGTTCGGGGCCAACGTCCTGACTTTC